Following are 6 T cell receptor beta chains from one sample sequenced in a study of beta chain features in type 1 diabetes. Isolated RNA was reverse transcribed in full, so expressed TCRB transcripts were sequenced. Only in-frame clones appear in the TCRdb table, and some are missing; sequencing was by immunoSEQ multiplex PCR. This table has over 700,000 clones, about 17% appearing once. Sequencing input: naive CD4+ T cells from blood. These receptor sequences come from a woman younger than 30 in good health.

A few counts support this clone. The chain joins TRBV14 to TRBJ2-5, with unresolved D. With 0 bases removed from V and 5 bases from J, the gap between germline ends came to 16 bases. The CDR3 runs 16 residues. Germline CDR1 SGHDN, CDR2 FVKESK. DNA of the CDR3: TGTGCCAGCAGCCAAGAAACCCGAGGTGAACGGGAGACCCAGTACTTC. The encoded protein is CASSQETRGERETQYF.

The rearrangement uses TRBV4-2 and TRBJ1-2; TRBD1 matches at 7 bases. CDR1 and CDR2 (germline): LGHNA, YNFKEQ. The V segment lost 1 base and the J segment 5 bases; nucleotides outside the gene matches: 7. The length of the CDR3 is 15 residues. The CDR3 DNA is TGTGCCAGCAGCCAAGGAACGGGACAGAAATATGGCTACACCTTC. This codes for CASSQGTGQKYGYTF.

The rearrangement links TRBV5-4 to TRBJ1-1; a possible D gene is TRBD1 (5 bases). V lost 0 bases and J lost 7, with 13 bases in between. The germline V gene encodes CDR1 SGHNT and CDR2 YYREEE (reference sequence). The CDR3 covers 14 residues. The CDR3 loop reads CASSLAGPAYEAFF. The CDR3, as DNA: TGTGCCAGCAGCTTGGCGGGACCTGCCTATGAAGCTTTCTTT.

The chain employs TRBV7-9 and TRBJ2-7; 7 nucleotides line up with TRBD1. The ends lost 4 bases at V and 6 bases at J; junction bases unmatched: 12. Germline-derived CDR1 and CDR2 are SEHNR and FQNEAQ (reference sequence). The CDR3 covers 15 residues. The DNA for the CDR3 is TGTGCCAGCAGCTCCCGGGACAGTAAGAATGGCGAGCAGTACTTC. It translates to CASSSRDSKNGEQYF.

This clone turned up a few times. The genes are TRBV28 and TRBJ2-1, with 7 bases fitting TRBD2. The germline CDR1 and CDR2 sequences are MDHEN and SYDVKM. The CDR3 has 15 amino acids. With V trimmed by 5 bases and J by 1 base, 5 bases remained unmatched. The CDR3 nucleotides are TGTGCCAGCAGTGAAGCGGGACCATCCTACAATGAGCAGTTCTTC. Amino acids: CASSEAGPSYNEQFF.

This clone has more than one count but fewer than ten. V gene TRBV7-2 combines with J gene TRBJ2-7; tentatively, D is TRBD2 (6 bases). The CDR3 contains 14 residues. In germline, CDR1 is SGHTA, CDR2 FQGNSA. V lost 3 bases and J lost 5, with 14 bases in between. The CDR3 DNA reads TGTGCCAGCAGCTTGATCGGGGGATATAACGAGCAGTACTTC. It encodes CASSLIGGYNEQYF.